These T cell receptor beta chains were read from a single sample in a study of graft-versus-host responses after intestinal transplantation. Data came from immunoSEQ multiplex PCR; TCRdb stores just in-frame clones and leaves some out. This table holds about 120,000 clones, around 94% found once. These receptors have no identified antigens. The sample here was unstimulated CD8+ T cells sorted from spleen or lymph node cells, taken before transplant. All receptors come from a human donor who was the organ donor for an intestinal transplant. The CDR3 runs from the conserved cysteine through the conserved F or W. The order of the fields is CDR3 length, D gene, clone size, V gene, J gene, CDR3 protein, CDR3 DNA. The D gene is left open where the match is weak. Clone size is shown for a subset of rows, as once, few, many or a class of expanded clone.

CDR3 length: 14; D gene: TRBD2; clone size: .; V gene: TRBV11-2; J gene: TRBJ2-3; CDR3 protein: CASTLVGGSDTQYF; CDR3 DNA: TGTGCCAGCACCCTCGTCGGGGGGTCAGATACGCAGTATTTT
CDR3 length: 18; D gene: TRBD2; clone size: .; V gene: TRBV10-3; J gene: TRBJ2-7; CDR3 protein: CAISELPSGGRNSYEQYF; CDR3 DNA: TGTGCCATCAGTGAGCTTCCGAGTGGCGGGAGGAACTCCTACGAGCAGTACTTC
CDR3 length: 16; D gene: TRBD1; clone size: once; V gene: TRBV7-8; J gene: TRBJ1-5; CDR3 protein: CASSPGTGYSNQPQHF; CDR3 DNA: TGTGCCAGCAGCCCAGGGACAGGGTATAGCAATCAGCCCCAGCATTTT
CDR3 length: 10; D gene: TRBD1; clone size: .; V gene: TRBV29-1; J gene: TRBJ1-1; CDR3 protein: CSVTTGEAFF; CDR3 DNA: TGCAGCGTCACAACAGGGGAGGCTTTCTTT
CDR3 length: 13; D gene: .; clone size: .; V gene: TRBV9; J gene: TRBJ1-2; CDR3 protein: CASSVVSNYGYTF; CDR3 DNA: TGTGCCAGCAGCGTAGTCAGTAACTATGGCTACACCTTC
CDR3 length: 14; D gene: .; clone size: once; V gene: TRBV13; J gene: TRBJ2-7; CDR3 protein: CASSVSGLSYEQYF; CDR3 DNA: TGTGCCAGCAGTGTCAGCGGGTTATCCTACGAGCAGTACTTC
CDR3 length: 14; D gene: .; clone size: .; V gene: TRBV7-9; J gene: TRBJ2-7; CDR3 protein: CASSLEPFPYEQYF; CDR3 DNA: TGTGCCAGCAGCTTAGAGCCCTTTCCCTACGAGCAGTACTTC
CDR3 length: 15; D gene: .; clone size: .; V gene: TRBV28; J gene: TRBJ1-4; CDR3 protein: CASSLYSGFGEKLFF; CDR3 DNA: TGTGCCAGCAGTTTATATTCGGGTTTTGGGGAAAAACTGTTTTTT
CDR3 length: 12; D gene: .; clone size: .; V gene: TRBV5-1; J gene: TRBJ1-1; CDR3 protein: CTSSFWGLGAFF; CDR3 DNA: TGCACCAGCAGCTTCTGGGGCCTCGGAGCTTTCTTT
CDR3 length: 14; D gene: TRBD2; clone size: .; V gene: TRBV14; J gene: TRBJ2-1; CDR3 protein: CATGAGTSNNEQFF; CDR3 DNA: TGTGCCACCGGAGCCGGGACTAGCAACAATGAGCAGTTCTTC
CDR3 length: 17; D gene: .; clone size: .; V gene: TRBV12-2; J gene: TRBJ2-3; CDR3 protein: CASRLASDRGETDTQYF; CDR3 DNA: TGTGCAAGTCGCTTAGCATCGGACAGGGGAGAGACAGATACGCAGTATTTT
CDR3 length: 17; D gene: TRBD1; clone size: .; V gene: TRBV4-1; J gene: TRBJ2-2; CDR3 protein: CASSQEQHRGYTGELFF; CDR3 DNA: TGCGCCAGCAGCCAAGAACAACACAGGGGGTACACCGGGGAGCTGTTTTTT
CDR3 length: 12; D gene: .; clone size: few; V gene: TRBV10-3; J gene: TRBJ2-2; CDR3 protein: CATWQEPGELFF; CDR3 DNA: TGTGCCACGTGGCAGGAACCCGGGGAGCTGTTTTTT
CDR3 length: 14; D gene: .; clone size: once; V gene: TRBV28; J gene: TRBJ2-2; CDR3 protein: CASSLGLNTGELFF; CDR3 DNA: TGTGCCAGCAGTCTTGGACTCAACACCGGGGAGCTGTTTTTT
CDR3 length: 13; D gene: .; clone size: .; V gene: TRBV6-5; J gene: TRBJ1-4; CDR3 protein: CASSSARWEKLFF; CDR3 DNA: TGTGCCAGCAGTTCCGCACGGTGGGAAAAACTGTTTTTT
CDR3 length: 15; D gene: TRBD2; clone size: .; V gene: TRBV10-2; J gene: TRBJ2-3; CDR3 protein: CASSESLAGTDTQYF; CDR3 DNA: TGCGCCAGCAGTGAATCACTAGCGGGCACAGATACGCAGTATTTT
CDR3 length: 14; D gene: .; clone size: .; V gene: TRBV2; J gene: TRBJ2-7; CDR3 protein: CASSESGITYEQYF; CDR3 DNA: TGTGCCAGCAGTGAGTCAGGGATTACCTACGAGCAGTACTTC
CDR3 length: 14; D gene: .; clone size: .; V gene: TRBV27; J gene: TRBJ2-3; CDR3 protein: CASSLISVADTQYF; CDR3 DNA: TGTGCCAGCAGCCTGATAAGCGTGGCAGATACGCAGTATTTT
CDR3 length: 16; D gene: TRBD2; clone size: .; V gene: TRBV27; J gene: TRBJ2-7; CDR3 protein: CASSLAGLAGPYEQYF; CDR3 DNA: TGTGCCAGCAGTTTAGCCGGACTAGCGGGACCCTACGAGCAGTACTTC
CDR3 length: 14; D gene: .; clone size: .; V gene: TRBV5-6; J gene: TRBJ1-4; CDR3 protein: CASSSGSGYEKLFF; CDR3 DNA: TGTGCCAGCAGCTCCGGCTCCGGATACGAAAAACTGTTTTTT
CDR3 length: 13; D gene: .; clone size: .; V gene: TRBV5-1; J gene: TRBJ2-1; CDR3 protein: CASSMWTGNEQFF; CDR3 DNA: TGCGCCAGCAGCATGTGGACTGGCAATGAGCAGTTCTTC
CDR3 length: 12; D gene: .; clone size: .; V gene: TRBV14; J gene: TRBJ1-4; CDR3 protein: CASSRRGRELFF; CDR3 DNA: TGTGCCAGCAGCCGCAGGGGTCGGGAACTGTTTTTT
CDR3 length: 11; D gene: .; clone size: .; V gene: TRBV6-1; J gene: TRBJ1-4; CDR3 protein: CASSLTGTLFF; CDR3 DNA: TGTGCCAGCAGTTTAACAGGGACCCTGTTTTTT
CDR3 length: 13; D gene: .; clone size: .; V gene: TRBV4-1; J gene: TRBJ1-2; CDR3 protein: CASSQTRSYGYTF; CDR3 DNA: TGCGCCAGCAGCCAGACCCGGAGCTATGGCTACACCTTC
CDR3 length: 13; D gene: TRBD1; clone size: .; V gene: TRBV27; J gene: TRBJ2-1; CDR3 protein: CASSPTGYNEQFF; CDR3 DNA: TGTGCCAGCAGTCCGACAGGGTACAATGAGCAGTTCTTC
CDR3 length: 13; D gene: .; clone size: once; V gene: TRBV19; J gene: TRBJ1-1; CDR3 protein: CASSLTGFAEAFF; CDR3 DNA: TGTGCCAGTAGTTTAACAGGGTTCGCTGAAGCTTTCTTT
CDR3 length: 15; D gene: .; clone size: .; V gene: TRBV5-6; J gene: TRBJ1-3; CDR3 protein: CASSPRGQGRNTIYF; CDR3 DNA: TGTGCCAGCAGCCCTAGAGGGCAGGGGAGAAACACCATATATTTT
CDR3 length: 13; D gene: .; clone size: .; V gene: TRBV10-3; J gene: TRBJ2-5; CDR3 protein: CAISDRVGETQYF; CDR3 DNA: TGTGCCATCAGTGACAGGGTAGGGGAGACCCAGTACTTC
CDR3 length: 14; D gene: .; clone size: .; V gene: TRBV9; J gene: TRBJ2-1; CDR3 protein: CASSVGGDDNEQFF; CDR3 DNA: TGTGCCAGCAGCGTAGGCGGGGACGACAATGAGCAGTTCTTC
CDR3 length: 13; D gene: .; clone size: .; V gene: TRBV28; J gene: TRBJ2-1; CDR3 protein: CASSFRQDNEQFF; CDR3 DNA: TGTGCCAGCAGTTTCCGTCAAGACAATGAGCAGTTCTTC
CDR3 length: 16; D gene: .; clone size: .; V gene: TRBV28; J gene: TRBJ1-5; CDR3 protein: CASSPWTAFFNQPRHF; CDR3 DNA: TGTGCCAGCAGTCCCTGGACAGCCTTCTTCAATCAGCCCCGGCATTTT
CDR3 length: 13; D gene: .; clone size: .; V gene: TRBV7-8; J gene: TRBJ2-7; CDR3 protein: CASSLDPGLEQYF; CDR3 DNA: TGTGCCAGCAGCTTAGATCCCGGGCTCGAGCAGTACTTC
CDR3 length: 15; D gene: TRBD1; clone size: .; V gene: TRBV7-2; J gene: TRBJ2-7; CDR3 protein: CASSLFWTGDYEQYF; CDR3 DNA: TGTGCCAGCAGCTTGTTCTGGACAGGGGACTACGAGCAGTACTTC
CDR3 length: 17; D gene: TRBD2; clone size: .; V gene: TRBV4-3; J gene: TRBJ2-3; CDR3 protein: CASSQEISGEVTDTQYF; CDR3 DNA: TGCGCCAGCAGTCAAGAAATTAGCGGGGAGGTGACAGATACGCAGTATTTT
CDR3 length: 16; D gene: TRBD1; clone size: .; V gene: TRBV5-1; J gene: TRBJ2-2; CDR3 protein: CASSFDRGPYTGELFF; CDR3 DNA: TGCGCCAGCAGCTTTGACAGGGGTCCGTACACCGGGGAGCTGTTTTTT
CDR3 length: 15; D gene: .; clone size: .; V gene: TRBV7-9; J gene: TRBJ1-1; CDR3 protein: CALLGRGRENTEAFF; CDR3 DNA: TGTGCACTCCTCGGGCGGGGGCGCGAGAACACTGAAGCTTTCTTT
CDR3 length: 13; D gene: TRBD1; clone size: .; V gene: TRBV7-2; J gene: TRBJ1-2; CDR3 protein: CASQGGLSYGYTF; CDR3 DNA: TGTGCCAGTCAGGGGGGCTTAAGCTATGGCTACACCTTC
CDR3 length: 14; D gene: .; clone size: .; V gene: TRBV11-2; J gene: TRBJ2-6; CDR3 protein: CASSFSKGFNVLTF; CDR3 DNA: TGTGCCAGCAGCTTCTCCAAGGGGTTCAACGTCCTGACTTTC
CDR3 length: 13; D gene: .; clone size: .; V gene: TRBV6-5; J gene: TRBJ2-2; CDR3 protein: CASRPTDTGELFF; CDR3 DNA: TGTGCCAGCAGGCCTACGGACACCGGGGAGCTGTTTTTT
CDR3 length: 14; D gene: .; clone size: once; V gene: TRBV4-1; J gene: TRBJ1-1; CDR3 protein: CASSPGHGRAEAFF; CDR3 DNA: TGCGCCAGCAGCCCGGGACATGGGAGGGCTGAAGCTTTCTTT
CDR3 length: 14; D gene: .; clone size: .; V gene: TRBV4-1; J gene: TRBJ1-1; CDR3 protein: CASSRAGSHTEAFF; CDR3 DNA: TGCGCCAGCAGCCGAGCCGGGTCCCACACTGAAGCTTTCTTT
CDR3 length: 16; D gene: .; clone size: .; V gene: TRBV4-1; J gene: TRBJ2-7; CDR3 protein: CASSLSRLDQTYEQYF; CDR3 DNA: TGCGCCAGCAGCCTATCCCGACTAGACCAAACCTACGAGCAGTACTTC
CDR3 length: 16; D gene: TRBD2; clone size: once; V gene: TRBV7-2; J gene: TRBJ2-7; CDR3 protein: CASREFSGRPPYEQYF; CDR3 DNA: TGTGCCAGCAGGGAATTTAGCGGGAGGCCCCCCTACGAGCAGTACTTC
CDR3 length: 15; D gene: TRBD2; clone size: .; V gene: TRBV4-1; J gene: TRBJ2-1; CDR3 protein: CASSRTSGVYNEQFF; CDR3 DNA: TGCGCCAGCAGCCGGACTAGCGGAGTATACAATGAGCAGTTCTTC
CDR3 length: 16; D gene: .; clone size: .; V gene: TRBV4-1; J gene: TRBJ2-1; CDR3 protein: CASSSQRGPFYNEQFF; CDR3 DNA: TGCGCCAGCAGCTCCCAACGGGGCCCCTTCTACAATGAGCAGTTCTTC